These T cell receptor beta chains were read from a single sample in a study of lymphopenia after photon versus proton radiotherapy. Here immunoSEQ multiplex PCR was the method, and the copy in TCRdb shows in-frame clones only, minus some. The repertoire has more than 35,000 clones, approximately 81% of them found once; the top ten carry about 2.9%. Material: peripheral blood, obtained from a patient treated with photon-based radiotherapy. Receptors were obtained from a man aged 45-65 years with gastric cancer. CDR3s include the opening cysteine and the closing phenylalanine or tryptophan. The D gene is left open where the match is weak. Clone size, where shown, is once, few, many, or a class for clones that have expanded.

V gene	J gene	clone size	D gene	CDR3 protein	CDR3 DNA
TRBV4-2	TRBJ2-5	.	TRBD1	CASSQVDRGETQYF	TGTGCCAGCAGCCAAGTCGACAGGGGGGAGACCCAGTACTTC
TRBV20-1	TRBJ1-2	few	.	CSARVGSGYTF	TGCAGTGCTAGGGTTGGATCTGGCTACACCTTC
TRBV5-6	TRBJ2-5	.	.	CASSLEFSDRTKETQYF	TGTGCCAGCAGCTTGGAGTTTTCGGACAGAACAAAAGAGACCCAGTACTTC
TRBV14	TRBJ2-7	.	TRBD2	CASSQDPAGNSYEQYF	TGTGCCAGCAGCCAAGACCCAGCGGGGAACTCCTACGAGCAGTACTTC
TRBV15	TRBJ1-5	.	.	CATSREVGGYQPQHF	TGTGCCACCAGCAGAGAAGTAGGGGGTTACCAGCCCCAGCATTTT
TRBV11-2	TRBJ2-7	.	.	CASSLGQPFDEQYF	TGTGCCAGCAGCCTGGGGCAGCCCTTCGACGAGCAGTACTTC
TRBV19	TRBJ2-1	.	TRBD2	CASSSWTSDYNEQFF	TGTGCCAGTAGTTCCTGGACTAGCGACTACAATGAGCAGTTCTTC
TRBV10-1	TRBJ2-1	.	.	CASSEAGVPRQFF	TGCGCCAGCAGTGAAGCCGGGGTCCCTCGGCAGTTCTTC
TRBV2	TRBJ2-7	.	TRBD2	CASSPFSGRSSYEQYF	TGTGCCAGCAGTCCCTTTAGCGGGAGATCGTCCTACGAGCAGTACTTC
TRBV28	TRBJ2-1	.	TRBD1	CASSQGAANEQFF	TGTGCCAGCAGCCAGGGGGCTGCAAATGAGCAGTTCTTC
TRBV5-1	TRBJ2-1	.	TRBD2	CASSLDLSGRKHNEQFF	TGCGCCAGCAGCTTGGACCTTAGCGGGAGAAAACACAATGAGCAGTTCTTC
TRBV28	TRBJ1-5	.	TRBD1	CASSPTGTGRYSNQPQHF	TGTGCCAGCAGCCCAACCGGGACAGGCCGTTATAGCAATCAGCCCCAGCATTTT
TRBV27	TRBJ2-3	.	.	CASSLRGVVDTQYF	TGTGCCAGCAGTCTTAGGGGGGTGGTAGATACGCAGTATTTT
TRBV15	TRBJ2-7	few	TRBD1	CATSRTGVEQYF	TGTGCCACCAGCAGGACAGGGGTTGAGCAGTACTTC
TRBV6-1	TRBJ1-1	.	.	CASRDNREAFF	TGTGCCAGCAGGGATAACAGGGAAGCTTTCTTT
TRBV30	TRBJ2-7	.	.	CACREGGIRYEQYF	TGTGCCTGCCGCGAGGGGGGGATTCGCTACGAGCAGTACTTC
TRBV6-5	TRBJ2-1	.	TRBD2	CASSYVPSGSYNEQFF	TGTGCCAGCAGTTACGTGCCTAGCGGCTCCTACAATGAGCAGTTCTTC
TRBV18	TRBJ2-1	once	TRBD2	CASSLMTSVYNEQFF	TGTGCCAGCTCACTTATGACTAGCGTGTACAATGAGCAGTTCTTC
TRBV4-2	TRBJ2-4	.	TRBD2	CASSQDLSSGRDIQYF	TGTGCCAGCAGCCAAGATTTGTCTAGCGGGAGAGACATTCAGTACTTC
TRBV28	TRBJ2-5	once	TRBD2	CASRIPRGDAQGTQYF	TGTGCCAGCAGAATCCCTCGGGGGGATGCCCAAGGGACCCAGTACTTC
TRBV29-1	TRBJ1-4	.	.	CSVTLGQTNEKLFF	TGCAGCGTTACCTTAGGACAGACTAATGAAAAACTGTTTTTT
TRBV4-2	TRBJ1-2	.	.	CASSQENPTVYGYTF	TGTGCCAGCAGCCAAGAGAACCCGACCGTCTATGGCTACACCTTC
TRBV9	TRBJ2-1	.	TRBD2	CASSPGTSVGNEQFF	TGTGCCAGCAGCCCCGGGACTAGCGTAGGCAATGAGCAGTTCTTC
TRBV1	TRBJ2-5	.	.	CTSSQDRQVQETQYF	TGCACCAGCAGCCAAGATCGGCAGGTCCAAGAGACCCAGTACTTC
TRBV5-1	TRBJ2-7	.	TRBD2	CASSLRTSGIYEQYF	TGCGCCAGCAGCTTGCGGACTAGCGGAATCTACGAGCAGTACTTC
TRBV29-1	TRBJ1-1	.	TRBD1	CSAVNRGSTEAFF	TGCAGCGCCGTAAACAGGGGGAGCACTGAAGCTTTCTTT
TRBV7-2	TRBJ2-2	once	TRBD2	CASSSDLGAGGPGGELFF	TGTGCCAGCAGCTCCGATTTGGGAGCGGGAGGGCCTGGCGGGGAGCTGTTTTTT
TRBV19	TRBJ2-3	.	.	CASSIGTASYTDTQYF	TGTGCCAGTAGTATCGGGACTGCCAGTTACACAGATACGCAGTATTTT
TRBV4-2	TRBJ2-5	.	.	CASSQNPGRETQYF	TGTGCCAGCAGCCAAAACCCTGGGCGAGAGACCCAGTACTTC
TRBV30	TRBJ2-3	.	.	CAWKLGGTQYF	TGTGCCTGGAAGTTGGGCGGTACGCAGTATTTT
TRBV4-2	TRBJ2-1	few	.	CASSQGPDNEQFF	TGTGCCAGCAGCCAAGGCCCAGACAATGAGCAGTTCTTC
TRBV11-2	TRBJ2-5	.	.	CASSLGLTKEGTQYF	TGTGCCAGCAGCTTAGGACTAACCAAAGAGGGGACCCAGTACTTC
TRBV28	TRBJ1-1	.	.	CASSPGVESTEAFF	TGTGCCAGCAGTCCTGGAGTAGAATCCACTGAAGCTTTCTTT